These 21 T cell receptor beta chains originate from one sample sequenced in a study of vaccination and CD4 T cells after COVID-19. Noted treatment: roughly ten-day PBMC culture with coronavirus spike peptide pools or control peptides (ViraFEST assay). Sequenced with the Oncomine TCR Beta short-read assay was DNA taken from cultured CD4+ T cells. TCRdb re-derived calls from the PCR reads in MiXCR, one entry per CDR3 protein. This table has some 15,000 distinct CDR3 sequences, 57% appearing once. These TCRs are of unknown antigen specificity. Sequenced sample: CD4+ T cells from blood, cultured in vitro. These receptor sequences come from a human donor who had recovered from COVID-19.

The chain combines TRBV20-1 with TRBJ2-2; 7 bases are shared with TRBD2. The CDR3 covers 15 residues. CDR1 is DFQATT and CDR2 is SNEGSKA in the germline V gene (reference sequence). The ends lost 4 bases at V and 5 bases at J; junction bases unmatched: 10. The CDR3, as DNA: TGCAGTGCTACCCGACCCGGGGAGGGGACCGGGGAGCTGTTTTTT. Residues: CSATRPGEGTGELFF.

The rearrangement uses TRBV6-1 and TRBJ2-2, with D unresolved. Between the trimmed V and J ends, which lost 7 bases and 3 bases, there was a span of 6 bases. The CDR3 spans 12 residues. Germline CDR1 reads MNHNS; CDR2 reads SASEGT. CDR3 bases: TGTGCCAGCACGGTTCACACCGGGGAGCTGTTTTTT. Amino acid sequence: CASTVHTGELFF.

This clonotype has only a few counts. V usage is TRBV20-1 and J usage is TRBJ1-5; D might be TRBD1 (6 bases). Looked up from germline, CDR1 is DFQATT and CDR2 is SNEGSKA (reference sequence). The CDR3 contains 14 residues. V was pared by 6 bases and J by 2 bases, with 14 bases between. In DNA, the CDR3 is TGCAGTGCGGGGAAACAGGGTGGCAATCAGCCCCAGCATTTT. It yields the protein CSAGKQGGNQPQHF.

J is TRBJ2-2 and V is TRBV27, with D maybe TRBD2 (6 bases). The CDR3 loop spans 16 amino acids. CDR1 and CDR2 from the germline V gene are MNHEY and SMNVEV (reference sequence). The V and J ends lost 2 bases and 4 bases respectively, with 14 bases between them. The CDR3 loop reads CASSLRGEWRTGELFF. Written as DNA, the CDR3 is TGTGCCAGCAGTTTACGCGGGGAATGGCGCACCGGGGAGCTGTTTTTT.

This chain connects TRBV24-1 to TRBJ1-2, with D maybe TRBD1 (5 bases). Trimming removed 9 bases at V and 8 bases at J, with 15 bases between. Germline loops: CDR1 KGHDR, CDR2 SFDVKD. This CDR3 has 12 amino acids. The CDR3 loop reads CATSEPGGGYTF. CDR3 DNA: TGTGCCACCTCAGAACCGGGGGGGGGCTACACCTTC.

The V call is TRBV15, the J call TRBJ2-7; 8 nucleotides line up with TRBD1. V dropped 1 base and J dropped 6; count of bases not matched to a gene: 8. The CDR3 spans 15 residues. Germline lookup yields CDR1 LNHNV and CDR2 YYDKDF (reference sequence). This CDR3 reads CATSRARDRPSEQYF. In DNA form, the CDR3 reads TGTGCCACCAGCAGAGCCCGGGACAGGCCAAGCGAGCAGTACTTC.

The chain combines TRBV7-2 with TRBJ2-7; 10 positions agree with TRBD1. This CDR3 is 14 amino acids long. V lost 5 bases and J lost 2; bases outside the gene matches: 3. CDR1 is SGHTA and CDR2 is FQGNSA in the germline V gene. CDR3 DNA sequence: TGTGCCAGCAGCCCGGACAGGGGGGCCTACGAGCAGTACTTC. This encodes CASSPDRGAYEQYF. The full variable domain, completed using reference TRBV7-2 and TRBJ2-7, is GAGVSQSPSNKVTEKGKDVELRCDPISGHTALYWYRQSLGQGLEFLIYFQGNSAPDKSGLPSDRFSAERTGGSVSTLTIQRTQQEDSAVYLCASSPDRGAYEQYFGPGTRLTVT.

The chain carries TRBV27 and TRBJ2-1; 11 nucleotides align to TRBD2. Germline V CDR1 and CDR2: MNHEY, SMNVEV (reference sequence). V shed 3 bases, J shed 5 bases, and the junction held 9 bases outside the gene matches. This CDR3 is built from 17 residues. The CDR3 loop reads CASSFYLGLAGHNEQFF. The CDR3 DNA follows: TGTGCCAGCAGTTTCTACTTAGGACTAGCGGGCCACAATGAGCAGTTCTTC.

The genes are TRBV7-3 and TRBJ2-2; no reliable D call. CDR1 SGHTA and CDR2 FQGTGA come from the germline V gene. The CDR3 has 14 amino acids. V gave up 2 bases and J gave up 0 bases, with 4 bases separating them. CDR3 in amino acids: CASSLQANTGELFF. CDR3 in DNA: TGTGCCAGCAGCTTACAGGCGAACACCGGGGAGCTGTTTTTT.

As regards this clonotype: A read error may be the cause here, since a much bigger clone is one base away. The V call is TRBV6-5, the J call TRBJ1-3; D ambiguous. The germline V gene encodes CDR1 MNHEY and CDR2 SVGAGI. The CDR3 totals 13 residues. CDR3 amino acids: CASSYSLRNTIHF. DNA for the CDR3: TGTGCCAGCAGTTACTCGCTCCGGAACACCATACATTTT.

This clonotype has a handful of counts. The chain joins TRBV24-1 to TRBJ2-3, with D perhaps TRBD2 (5 bases). Trimming cost V 3 bases and J 2 bases, with 11 bases left between them. Per the germline V gene, CDR1 is KGHDR and CDR2 is SFDVKD. CDR3 size: 15 residues. The CDR3 here is CATSDERRDTDTQYF. The CDR3, as DNA: TGTGCCACCAGTGATGAGCGTCGGGACACAGATACGCAGTATTTT.

This clonotype was detected only a few times. This sequence joins TRBV6-1 and TRBJ2-2; the D is unclear. The CDR3 totals 13 residues. Deletions cut 6 bases from V and 3 bases from J, with 8 bases between. Germline CDR1 MNHNS, CDR2 SASEGT. The CDR3 DNA reads as TGTGCCAGCAGGGTCTACCACACCGGGGAGCTGTTTTTT. Its protein is CASRVYHTGELFF.

This clonotype appeared a few times. The J gene is TRBJ1-2, the V gene TRBV7-2, with 8 bases that match TRBD1. CDR3 length: 17 residues. From germline, CDR1 is SGHTA and CDR2 FQGNSA. The junction had 15 bases not matched to a gene; V was cut back by 1 base and J by 8 bases. The CDR3 nucleotides are TGTGCCAGCAGCTTAGTGGGCACCGGAGGACAGGGCTTAGGCTACACCTTC. It translates to CASSLVGTGGQGLGYTF.

The chain is built from TRBV5-1 and TRBJ2-7; D ambiguous. The CDR3 extends over 15 amino acids. The germline V gene has CDR1 SGHRS and CDR2 YFSETQ. Trimming took off 0 bases at V and 3 bases at J, with 13 bases between the two ends. CDR3 nucleotide sequence: TGCGCCAGCAGCTTGGGGCAGGTCGCCCACTACGAGCAGTACTTC. It is translated as CASSLGQVAHYEQYF.

This clonotype has more than one count but fewer than ten. The CDR3: CASSPIDRGRSYGYTF. CDR3 sequence (DNA): TGTGCCAGCAGCCCCATAGACAGGGGTCGGAGCTATGGCTACACCTTC. The chain joins TRBV6-1 to TRBJ1-2; 8 nucleotides align to TRBD1. Per germline, CDR1 MNHNS and CDR2 SASEGT. The CDR3 extends over 16 amino acids. J gave up 4 bases and V 6 bases, and 13 bases lay outside the gene matches.

The J gene is TRBJ2-1, the V gene TRBV20-1, with 9 bases identical to TRBD2. Germline-derived CDR1 and CDR2 are DFQATT and SNEGSKA (reference sequence). V lost 1 base to trimming and J lost 5 bases; unmatched junction nucleotides: 6. There are 15 residues in the CDR3. CDR3 in DNA: TGCAGTGCTAGAGGTGCAGCGGGAGGCCACAATGAGCAGTTCTTC. Protein sequence: CSARGAAGGHNEQFF.

The rearrangement joins TRBV6-5 to TRBJ2-7; no clear D. The CDR3 has 13 amino acids. V dropped 0 bases and J dropped 2 bases, with 5 bases sitting between them. Germline values: CDR1 MNHEY, CDR2 SVGAGI. CDR3 sequence: CASSYSRTYEQYF. The CDR3 DNA is TGTGCCAGCAGTTACTCCAGAACCTACGAGCAGTACTTC.

The V gene is TRBV6-2 or TRBV6-3, the J gene TRBJ2-3; 7 bases fit TRBD2. The CDR3 runs 18 residues. Germline assignment: CDR1 MNHEY and CDR2 SVGEGT. J lost 0 bases, V lost 0 bases, and 9 bases had no gene match. The CDR3, as DNA: TGTGCCAGCAGTTACTCGATAGAGCGGGACGGAAGCACAGATACGCAGTATTTT. Amino acid sequence: CASSYSIERDGSTDTQYF.

This clonotype was detected only a few times. The V call is TRBV6-5, the J call TRBJ2-7, with 7 bases lining up with TRBD2. The length of the CDR3 is 15 residues. J was trimmed by 0 bases and V by 2 bases; bases with no gene match: 4. Per the germline V gene, CDR1 is MNHEY and CDR2 is SVGAGI. DNA of the CDR3: TGTGCCAGCAGTTACCCTAGCGGTAGCTCCTACGAGCAGTACTTC. It is translated as CASSYPSGSSYEQYF.

The chain uses TRBV19 and TRBJ1-3; 9 bases match TRBD1. The length of the CDR3 is 14 residues. Trimming removed 5 bases from V and 4 bases from J; junction bases left unmatched: 3. Germline-derived CDR1 and CDR2 are LNHDA and SQIVND (reference sequence). The CDR3 bases are TGTGCCAGTAGTTGGACAGGGGACGGAAACACCATATATTTT. Amino acid sequence: CASSWTGDGNTIYF.

This chain joins TRBV5-1 and TRBJ2-5; no definite D call. CDR1 SGHRS and CDR2 YFSETQ come from the germline V gene. The CDR3 sequence is 14 residues long. V lost 4 bases and J lost 1, with 11 bases in between. CDR3 in amino acids: CASSLHGRQETQYF. CDR3 coding DNA: TGCGCCAGCAGCCTGCACGGCCGCCAAGAGACCCAGTACTTC. Together with reference TRBV5-1 and TRBJ2-5, the CDR3 gives the full variable domain: KAGVTQTPRYLIKTRGQQVTLSCSPISGHRSVSWYQQTPGQGLQFLFEYFSETQRNKGNFPGRFSGRQFSNSRSEMNVSTLELGDSALYLCASSLHGRQETQYFGPGTRLLVL.